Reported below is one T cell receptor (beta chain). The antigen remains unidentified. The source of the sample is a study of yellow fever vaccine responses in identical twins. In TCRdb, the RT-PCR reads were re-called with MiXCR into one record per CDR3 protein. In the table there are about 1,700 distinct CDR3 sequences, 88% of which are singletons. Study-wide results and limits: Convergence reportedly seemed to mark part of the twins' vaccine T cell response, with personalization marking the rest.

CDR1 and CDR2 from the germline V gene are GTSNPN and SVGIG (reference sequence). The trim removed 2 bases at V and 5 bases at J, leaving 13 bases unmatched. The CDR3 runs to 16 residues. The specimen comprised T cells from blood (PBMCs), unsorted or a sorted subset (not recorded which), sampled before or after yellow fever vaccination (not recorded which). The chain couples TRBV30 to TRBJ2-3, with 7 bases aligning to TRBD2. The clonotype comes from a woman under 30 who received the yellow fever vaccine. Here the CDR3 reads CAWSKPGLPAGDTQYF. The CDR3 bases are TGTGCCTGGAGTAAACCGGGACTACCAGCTGGAGATACGCAGTATTTT.